The clone carrying this TCR beta chain showed up many times. It was with unique molecular identifiers that the TCRbeta library was prepared. TCRdb recomputed calls from the PCR reads with MiXCR, one row per CDR3 protein. The repertoire consists of approximately 350,000 distinct CDR3 sequences, with more than 10% occurring once and the leading ten covering 4.3%. This entry belongs to a study of T-cell reconstitution after alpha-beta-depleted transplantation in children. CDR3 length: 14 amino acids. Germline assignment: CDR1 LGHDT and CDR2 YNNKEL (reference sequence). The V segment lost 6 bases and the J segment 4 bases; nucleotides outside the gene matches: 5.

The sequence was obtained from a human donor who donated a stem cell graft to a child with Fanconi anemia. V gene TRBV3-1 combines with J gene TRBJ2-1; 8 bases line up with TRBD2. This sample comprised PBMCs, obtained from the stem cell graft. CDR3 sequence: CASSPSGPYNEQFF. CDR3 sequence (DNA): TGTGCCAGCAGTCCTAGCGGGCCTTACAATGAGCAGTTCTTC.